Shown below are 29 T cell receptor beta chains from a single sample sequenced in a study of blood T cell repertoires in COVID-19. This table comes from immunoSEQ multiplex PCR, and its TCRdb copy is limited to in-frame clones, with some not included. The top ten clones hold just over 3% of a sample with under 130,000 clones, 70% to 90% of them seen once. The sequenced sample was peripheral blood. The receptors originated from a man aged 50 to 59 in a cohort sampled during active COVID-19.

The rearrangement joins TRBV9 to TRBJ1-5; no definite D call. The germline CDR1 and CDR2 sequences are SGDLS and YYNGEE. This CDR3 comprises 13 residues. V dropped 4 bases and J dropped 6 bases, with 11 bases sitting between them. The CDR3 loop reads CASSYSGSQPQHF. CDR3 nucleotides: TGTGCCAGCAGCTATTCCGGGTCTCAGCCCCAGCATTTT.

This chain links TRBV27 with TRBJ2-4; tentatively, D is TRBD1 (5 bases). The CDR3 runs to 16 residues. V was trimmed by 3 bases and J by 0 bases, leaving 12 bases between them. The germline CDR1 and CDR2 sequences are MNHEY and SMNVEV (reference sequence). CDR3 DNA sequence: TGTGCCAGCAGTTTGGGGCAGACGCTAGCCAAAAACATTCAGTACTTC. It is translated as CASSLGQTLAKNIQYF.

J is TRBJ1-4 and V is TRBV10-3, with D tentatively TRBD1 (5 bases). Trimming removed 8 bases at V and 8 bases at J, with 12 bases between. The germline V gene encodes CDR1 ENHRY and CDR2 SYGVKD. CDR3 length equals 12 residues. CDR3 region: CAIGALREKLFF. The CDR3 DNA is TGTGCCATCGGGGCGTTACGAGAAAAACTGTTTTTT.

The chain is built from TRBV6-5 and TRBJ1-1; 10 positions agree with TRBD1. The CDR3 loop spans 14 amino acids. The V segment lost 2 bases and the J segment 6 bases; nucleotides outside the gene matches: 3. In germline, CDR1 is MNHEY, CDR2 SVGAGI. CDR3 residues: CASSYEGTGAEAFF. Written as DNA, the CDR3 is TGTGCCAGCAGTTACGAGGGGACAGGGGCTGAAGCTTTCTTT.

The chain recombines TRBV6-2 or TRBV6-3 with TRBJ2-1; D is possibly TRBD1 (5 bases). Trimming stripped 6 bases from V and 6 bases from J, with 18 bases between. There are 15 residues in the CDR3. Germline loops: CDR1 MNHEY, CDR2 SVGEGT. The chain's CDR3 is CASSVMKGPFNEQFF. CDR3 bases: TGTGCCAGCAGCGTTATGAAGGGGCCTTTCAATGAGCAGTTCTTC.

V usage is TRBV10-3 and J usage is TRBJ2-3; possible D gene TRBD2, 7 bases. The CDR3 has 14 residues. Germline-derived CDR1 and CDR2 are ENHRY and SYGVKD. The germline V and J ends were trimmed by 8 bases and 0 bases, with 12 bases remaining between them. In nucleotides, the CDR3 is TGTGCCATCCGGGGGGCGGGGAGCACAGATACGCAGTATTTT. It codes for CAIRGAGSTDTQYF.

The chain combines TRBV12-3 or TRBV12-4 with TRBJ1-3; the D gene is possibly TRBD1 (6 bases). The CDR3 length is 13 residues. V was cut by 5 bases and J by 2 bases, with 7 bases left in between. Here the CDR3 reads CASSTGTGNTIYF. CDR3 DNA sequence: TGTGCCAGCAGTACAGGGACTGGAAACACCATATATTTT.

The chain uses TRBV24-1 and TRBJ2-1; D ambiguous. Germline assignment: CDR1 KGHDR and CDR2 SFDVKD. CDR3 length: 13 residues. V was cut by 5 bases and J by 9 bases, with 13 bases left in between. The CDR3 region has the DNA TGTGCCACCAGTGTTAGCATTTCGGGTGAGCAGTTCTTC. This codes for CATSVSISGEQFF.

V and J are TRBV6-5 and TRBJ2-5, with TRBD1 as a possible D gene (7 bases). The V end was cut by 6 bases, the J end by 4 bases, with 18 bases between. From germline, CDR1 is MNHEY and CDR2 SVGAGI. This CDR3 region has 15 residues. The DNA of the CDR3 is TGTGCCAGCAGGGCGGGACAGATGATCGGAGAGACCCAGTACTTC. This gives the protein CASRAGQMIGETQYF.

This chain links TRBV19 with TRBJ1-4, with 9 bases identical to TRBD1. The CDR3 has 14 amino acids. V shed 6 bases, J shed 7 bases, and the junction held 6 bases outside the gene matches. The V gene's germline CDR1 is LNHDA and CDR2 SQIVND (reference sequence). CDR3 nucleotides: TGTGCCAGTAGCAAGACAGGGGGTGGTGAAAAACTGTTTTTT. It is translated as CASSKTGGGEKLFF. The variable domain in full, completed from reference TRBV19 and TRBJ1-4, reads DGGITQSPKYLFRKEGQNVTLSCEQNLNHDAMYWYRQDPGQGLRLIYYSQIVNDFQKGDIAEGYSVSREKKESFPLTVTSAQKNPTAFYLCASSKTGGGEKLFFGSGTQLSVL.

The genes are TRBV10-3 and TRBJ2-2; D is ambiguous. Trimming took off 4 bases at V and 6 bases at J, with 6 bases between the two ends. CDR3 size: 12 residues. Germline assignment: CDR1 ENHRY and CDR2 SYGVKD. CDR3 in amino acids: CAISGPSGELFF. The CDR3 nucleotides are TGTGCCATCAGTGGTCCCTCCGGGGAGCTGTTTTTT.

The chain uses TRBV4-1 and TRBJ2-5, with D perhaps TRBD1 (5 bases). Germline V CDR1 and CDR2: MGHRA, YSYEKL. The V and J ends lost 1 base and 3 bases respectively, with 9 bases between them. The CDR3 covers 14 residues. CDR3 sequence (DNA): TGCGCCAGCAGCCAAGGATCCAGGGAAGAGACCCAGTACTTC. This gives the protein CASSQGSREETQYF.

The chain employs TRBV12-3 or TRBV12-4 and TRBJ1-2, with a possible D match to TRBD1 (5 bases). Trimming pared 8 bases from V and 6 bases from J, leaving 13 bases between. CDR3 length equals 12 residues. The CDR3 coding sequence is TGTGCCAGCCTCCGGACACCCAATGGCTACACCTTC. Amino acids: CASLRTPNGYTF.

The CDR3 spells CASSLKRGDYNEQFF. CDR3 nucleotides: TGTGCCAGCAGCTTAAAGCGGGGGGACTACAATGAGCAGTTCTTC. This chain connects TRBV5-4 to TRBJ2-1; 9 nucleotides line up with TRBD2. This CDR3 has 15 amino acids. CDR1 and CDR2 (germline): SGHNT, YYREEE (reference sequence). V dropped 2 bases and J dropped 3; count of bases not matched to a gene: 3.

Here the CDR3 DNA reads TGTGCCAGCAGAGCAGGGGTTGTCTCTGGAAACACCATATATTTT. Its translation is CASRAGVVSGNTIYF. The chain is built from TRBV11-2 and TRBJ1-3, with D possibly being TRBD1 (6 bases). V was cut by 6 bases and J by 0 bases, with 12 bases left in between. The CDR3 totals 15 residues. The germline V gene encodes CDR1 SGHAT and CDR2 FQNNGV. Full variable domain (remainder filled in from reference TRBV11-2 and TRBJ1-3): EAGVAQSPRYKIIEKRQSVAFWCNPISGHATLYWYQQILGQGPKLLIQFQNNGVVDDSQLPKDRFSAERLKGVDSTLKIQPAKLEDSAVYLCASRAGVVSGNTIYFGEGSWLTVV.

The chain employs TRBV18 and TRBJ1-2; 7 bases align to TRBD1. V gave up 3 bases and J gave up 0 bases; unmatched junction bases: 13. This CDR3 spans 18 amino acids. The V gene's germline CDR1 is KGHSH and CDR2 LQKENI. The CDR3 DNA reads as TGTGCCAGCTCACCGCAACTTACGGGACAGACCCCTAACTATGGCTACACCTTC. Its protein product is CASSPQLTGQTPNYGYTF. Full variable domain (rest looked up from reference TRBV18 and TRBJ1-2): NAGVMQNPRHLVRRRGQEARLRCSPMKGHSHVYWYRQLPEEGLKFMVYLQKENIIDESGMPKERFSAEFPKEGPSILRIQQVVRGDSAAYFCASSPQLTGQTPNYGYTFGSGTRLTVV.

The chain has TRBV7-2 and TRBJ2-3; the match to TRBD1 covers 7 bases. The CDR3 covers 15 residues. Trimming removed 3 bases from V and 4 bases from J; junction bases left unmatched: 7. CDR1 is SGHTA and CDR2 is FQGNSA in the germline V gene. CDR3 bases: TGTGCCAGCAGCTTGGCCAGGGGGTTAGCAGATACGCAGTATTTT. It translates to CASSLARGLADTQYF.

This clone was counted once. V is TRBV20-1 and J is TRBJ2-1, with TRBD1 as a possible D gene (6 bases). The V end lost 3 bases, the J end lost 5 bases, and 8 bases lay between the germline ends. This CDR3 comprises 12 residues. Germline CDR1 DFQATT, CDR2 SNEGSKA (reference sequence). The CDR3: CSASGDNNEQFF. The CDR3 DNA follows: TGCAGTGCTAGTGGGGACAACAATGAGCAGTTCTTC.

This clone was seen more than once but under ten times. The rearrangement links TRBV7-9 to TRBJ2-5; 10 bases agree with TRBD1. From germline, CDR1 is SEHNR and CDR2 FQNEAQ (reference sequence). With 2 bases clipped from V and 2 bases from J, the junction kept 8 bases outside the gene matches. The CDR3 contains 17 residues. The CDR3: CASSLRSGTGEQETQYF. The CDR3 coding sequence is TGTGCCAGCAGCTTACGATCTGGGACAGGGGAGCAAGAGACCCAGTACTTC.

The rearrangement uses TRBV3-1 (or the pseudogene TRBV3-2) and TRBJ2-1; 9 bases map to TRBD1. Trimming at V came to 5 bases and at J to 8 bases, leaving 7 bases not matched to a gene. CDR3 length: 14 amino acids. Germline V gene lookup returns CDR1 LGHDT and CDR2 YNNKEL (reference sequence). CDR3 amino acids: CASSSRDREHEQFF. In DNA, the CDR3 is TGTGCCAGCAGCTCCCGGGACAGGGAACATGAGCAGTTCTTC.

This rearrangement joins TRBV7-2 to TRBJ2-7; TRBD2 might be the D (5 bases). Germline V gives CDR1 SGHTA, CDR2 FQGNSA. The V gene lost 5 bases and the J gene lost 1 base, with 12 bases spanning the gap. The CDR3 is 14 residues long. The CDR3 protein is CASSRSRGSYEQYF. In DNA, the CDR3 is TGTGCCAGCAGCCGCTCACGGGGTTCCTACGAGCAGTACTTC.

The chain has TRBV28 and TRBJ2-2; 15 bases align to TRBD2. CDR1 and CDR2 from the germline V gene are MDHEN and SYDVKM. CDR3 length: 19 amino acids. J gave up 7 bases and V 6 bases, and 15 bases lay outside the gene matches. The CDR3 loop reads CASSLTTGLAGGRSGELFF. Here the CDR3 DNA reads TGTGCCAGCAGCCTAACCACCGGACTAGCGGGGGGGCGTAGCGGGGAGCTGTTTTTT. Using reference TRBV28 and TRBJ2-2 for the parts outside the CDR3, the full variable domain is DVKVTQSSRYLVKRTGEKVFLECVQDMDHENMFWYRQDPGLGLRLIYFSYDVKMKEKGDIPEGYSVSREKKERFSLILESASTNQTSMYLCASSLTTGLAGGRSGELFFGEGSRLTVL.

Comments on this clone: One junction end disagrees with the germline gene, perhaps due to a read error. The rearrangement uses TRBV11-2 and TRBJ2-1; tentatively, D is TRBD2 (6 bases). In germline, CDR1 is SGHAT, CDR2 FQNNGV. This CDR3 is 14 amino acids long. Here the CDR3 reads CASSLALGGREHFF. DNA for the CDR3: TGTGCCAGCAGCTTAGCGCTGGGGGGAAGGGAGCATTTCTTC.

The chain is built from TRBV11-3 and TRBJ2-1, with TRBD2 matching over 13 bases. The CDR3 is 16 amino acids. Germline V gene data show CDR1 as SGHNT and CDR2 as YENEEA. The trim removed 4 bases at V and 3 bases at J, leaving 3 bases unmatched. Here the CDR3 DNA reads TGTGCCAGCAGCTCCGGACTAGCGGGGGACTACAATGAGCAGTTCTTC. Its translation: CASSSGLAGDYNEQFF.

The V call is TRBV5-4, the J call TRBJ1-4; TRBD1 is a possible D gene (5 bases). Trimming cost V 4 bases and J 6 bases, with 16 bases left between them. CDR1 and CDR2 (germline): SGHNT, YYREEE (reference sequence). This CDR3 is built from 15 residues. The CDR3 is CASSTGGGRDEKLFF. The CDR3 nucleotides are TGTGCCAGCAGCACCGGCGGGGGGAGGGATGAAAAACTGTTTTTT.

This clone was detected only once. The J gene is TRBJ1-5, the V gene TRBV6-1; TRBD1 is a possible D gene (5 bases). This CDR3 has 14 residues. Trimming removed 5 bases at V and 1 base at J, with 9 bases between. Germline V gives CDR1 MNHNS, CDR2 SASEGT. The CDR3 is CASSPRQSNQPQHF. The CDR3, as DNA: TGTGCCAGCAGTCCCCGACAGAGCAATCAGCCCCAGCATTTT.

V gene TRBV18 combines with J gene TRBJ2-3, with no clear D. This CDR3 comprises 15 residues. With 3 bases removed from V and 5 bases from J, the gap between germline ends came to 15 bases. CDR1 and CDR2 from the germline V gene are KGHSH and LQKENI. The CDR3 bases are TGTGCCAGCTCACCCTTCCTGTCCTCGGTAGATACGCAGTATTTT. It encodes CASSPFLSSVDTQYF.

V usage is TRBV29-1 and J usage is TRBJ1-2; TRBD1 aligns across 11 bases. J was trimmed by 2 bases and V by 3 bases; bases with no gene match: 2. The CDR3 runs 14 residues. Germline V gives CDR1 SQVTM, CDR2 ANQGSEA. The DNA for the CDR3 is TGCAGCGTTGAGGACAGGGGGCGGAACTATGGCTACACCTTC. Encoded protein: CSVEDRGRNYGYTF.

Written as DNA, the CDR3 is TGCGCCAGCAGCTTGTCAGGGGAGGGCTACACCTTC. As protein: CASSLSGEGYTF. The chain employs TRBV5-1 and TRBJ1-2; D is perhaps TRBD1 (6 bases). Germline assignment: CDR1 SGHRS and CDR2 YFSETQ. This CDR3 has 12 residues. The V gene lost 1 base and the J gene lost 8 bases, with 9 bases spanning the gap.